This T cell receptor (beta chain) is from a study of blood T cell repertoires in COVID-19. Study as a whole: The United States, Italy and Spain supplied acute and convalescent COVID-19 samples. Nucleic acid was either cDNA or gDNA, and it came from T cells, B-cell-depleted T cells, or PBMCs.

Methods used by the authors: Cell counts per sample came from amplifying reference gene primers. Here immunoSEQ multiplex PCR was the method, and the copy in TCRdb shows in-frame clones only, minus some. V, J and clone size were drawn from that table, and D and trimming were deduced from the DNA. The data contain about 260,000 clones, around 90% of them seen just once; the ten biggest clones take up under 4.5%. The CDR3 loop spans 11 amino acids. Per germline, CDR1 DFQATT and CDR2 SNEGSKA (reference sequence). V was trimmed by 5 bases and J by 3 bases, leaving 7 bases between them. The specimen was peripheral blood. The chain uses TRBV20-1 and TRBJ1-1, with a possible D match to TRBD1 (5 bases). This clonotype originated in a man in his 60s who had recovered from COVID-19. The CDR3 sequence: CSARDYTEAFF. DNA for the CDR3: TGCAGTGCTCGGGACTACACTGAAGCTTTCTTT.